The 6 T cell receptor beta chains below were found in one sample sequenced in a study of shared clonotypes between healthy human individuals (dated by TCRdb to 2019 to 2021). Library preparation used the immunoSEQ multiplex PCR assay. As stored in TCRdb, this immuneACCESS dataset retains in-frame rearrangements with V and J assigned. A fraction of the clones does not appear; measured against another copy, unresolved V genes explain less than half of the discrepancy, and the remainder lacks a known reason. Here the sample has some 1,600,000 clones; 98% occur a single time. The leading ten clones occupy roughly 0.42% of the sample. The sequenced material came from naive CD4+ T cells sorted from blood. Read against the paper, the sample's cell subset or site label means: CD45RA+ positively selected. The receptors stem from a young man in good health.

The rearrangement links TRBV7-2 to TRBJ1-2; D ambiguous. V was pared by 11 bases and J by 2 bases, with 12 bases between. The CDR3 is 12 amino acids. Looked up from germline, CDR1 is SGHTA and CDR2 is FQGNSA. The CDR3 DNA sequence: TGTGCCTGGGAGGGAAGGAACTATGGCTACACCTTC. Its translation: CAWEGRNYGYTF.

There are a few counts of this clone. The chain uses TRBV10-1 and TRBJ1-1, with D possibly being TRBD1 (5 bases). The CDR3 loop spans 13 amino acids. CDR1 is WNHNN and CDR2 is SYGVQD in the germline V gene (reference sequence). Trimming left V 0 bases short and J 8 bases short, with 10 bases between. The CDR3, as DNA: TGCGCCAGCAGTGAGTCGGCGGGGCGGGAAGCTTTCTTT. Translation gives CASSESAGREAFF.

The gene calls are TRBV28 and TRBJ1-4, with a possible D match to TRBD1 (5 bases). CDR1 is MDHEN and CDR2 is SYDVKM in the germline V gene. Between the trimmed V and J ends, which lost 7 bases and 1 base, there was a span of 16 bases. The CDR3 spans 16 residues. This CDR3 is CASIPRGVGTNEKLFF. For the CDR3, the DNA is TGTGCCAGCATCCCGAGGGGAGTAGGAACTAATGAAAAACTGTTTTTT.

CDR3: CASSTGTGVFGTHEKLFF. The DNA of the CDR3 is TGTGCCAGCTCGACCGGGACAGGGGTTTTTGGGACCCATGAAAAACTGTTTTTT. The chain recombines TRBV18 with TRBJ1-4; the match to TRBD1 covers 10 bases. CDR3 length equals 18 residues. The J segment lost 6 bases and the V segment lost 6 bases, leaving 16 bases of the junction unmatched. CDR1 and CDR2 from the germline V gene are KGHSH and LQKENI. Filled out from reference TRBV18 and TRBJ1-4, the complete variable domain reads NAGVMQNPRHLVRRRGQEARLRCSPMKGHSHVYWYRQLPEEGLKFMVYLQKENIIDESGMPKERFSAEFPKEGPSILRIQQVVRGDSAAYFCASSTGTGVFGTHEKLFFGSGTQLSVL.

V and J are TRBV27 and TRBJ1-5; D is perhaps TRBD1 (6 bases). The CDR3 is 17 residues long. V was clipped by 5 bases and J by 6 bases, with 23 bases between them. Germline CDR1 and CDR2: MNHEY and SMNVEV (reference sequence). DNA for the CDR3: TGTGCCAGCAGTGCCCGTCTTCAGGGGTTAAAGGCTCAGCCCCAGCATTTT. Encoded protein: CASSARLQGLKAQPQHF.

The chain carries TRBV14 and TRBJ2-3, with 12 bases fitting TRBD1. CDR1 SGHDN and CDR2 FVKESK come from the germline V gene. This CDR3 has 15 amino acids. The J segment lost 6 bases and the V segment lost 4 bases, leaving 5 bases of the junction unmatched. CDR3 sequence: CASSRRDRGLDTQYF. The CDR3 DNA is TGTGCCAGCAGCCGCCGGGACAGGGGGCTGGATACGCAGTATTTT.